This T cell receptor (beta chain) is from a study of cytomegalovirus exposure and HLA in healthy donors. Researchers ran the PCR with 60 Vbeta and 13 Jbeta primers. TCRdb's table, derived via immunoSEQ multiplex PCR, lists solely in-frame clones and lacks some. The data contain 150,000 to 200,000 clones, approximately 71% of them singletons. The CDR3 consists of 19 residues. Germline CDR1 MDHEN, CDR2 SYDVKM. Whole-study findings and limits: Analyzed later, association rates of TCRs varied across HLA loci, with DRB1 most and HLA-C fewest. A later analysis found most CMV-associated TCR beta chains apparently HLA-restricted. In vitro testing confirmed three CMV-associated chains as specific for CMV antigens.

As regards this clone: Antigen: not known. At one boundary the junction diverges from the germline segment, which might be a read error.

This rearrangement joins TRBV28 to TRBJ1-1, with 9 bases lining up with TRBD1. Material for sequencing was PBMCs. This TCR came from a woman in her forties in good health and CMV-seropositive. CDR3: CASSSSIFRDRVEVGGALF. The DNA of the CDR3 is TGTGCCAGCAGTTCGAGTATATTCCGGGACAGGGTGGAAGTAGGGGGAGCTCTCTTT.